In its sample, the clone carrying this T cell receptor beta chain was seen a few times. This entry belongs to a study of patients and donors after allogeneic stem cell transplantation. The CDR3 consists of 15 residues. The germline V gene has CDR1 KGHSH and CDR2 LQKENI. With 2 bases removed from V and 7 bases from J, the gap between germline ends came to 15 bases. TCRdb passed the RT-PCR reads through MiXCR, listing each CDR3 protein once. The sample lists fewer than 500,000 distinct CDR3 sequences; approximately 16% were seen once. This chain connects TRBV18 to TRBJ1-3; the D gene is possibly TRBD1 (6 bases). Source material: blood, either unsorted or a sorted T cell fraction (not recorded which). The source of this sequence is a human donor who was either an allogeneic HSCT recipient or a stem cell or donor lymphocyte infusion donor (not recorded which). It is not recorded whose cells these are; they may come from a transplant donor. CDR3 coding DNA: TGTGCCAGCTCACCAAGGCCAGGGGTGCCGAACACCATATATTTT. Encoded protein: CASSPRPGVPNTIYF.